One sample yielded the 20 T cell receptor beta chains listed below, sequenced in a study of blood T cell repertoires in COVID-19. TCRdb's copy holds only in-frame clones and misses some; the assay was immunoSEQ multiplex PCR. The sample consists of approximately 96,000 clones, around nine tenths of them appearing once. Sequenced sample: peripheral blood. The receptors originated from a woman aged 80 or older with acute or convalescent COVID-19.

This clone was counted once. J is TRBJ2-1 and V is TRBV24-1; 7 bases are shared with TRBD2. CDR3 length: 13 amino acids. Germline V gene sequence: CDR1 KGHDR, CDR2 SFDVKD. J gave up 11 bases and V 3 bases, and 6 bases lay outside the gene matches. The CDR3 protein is CATSDQERGKQFF. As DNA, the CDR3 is TGTGCCACCAGTGATCAGGAGCGGGGAAAGCAGTTCTTC.

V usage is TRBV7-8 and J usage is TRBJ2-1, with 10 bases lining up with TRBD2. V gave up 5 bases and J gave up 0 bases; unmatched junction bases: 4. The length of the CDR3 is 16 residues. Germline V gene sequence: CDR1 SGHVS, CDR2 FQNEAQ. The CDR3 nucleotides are TGTGCCAGCAGCCCATGGACTAGCGGCTCCTACAATGAGCAGTTCTTC. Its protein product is CASSPWTSGSYNEQFF.

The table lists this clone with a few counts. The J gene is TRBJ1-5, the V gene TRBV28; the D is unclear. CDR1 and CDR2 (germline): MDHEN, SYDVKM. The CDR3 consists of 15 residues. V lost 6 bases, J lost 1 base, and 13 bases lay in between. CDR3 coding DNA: TGTGCCAGCAGGGCCACTGGGCCAAGCAATCAGCCCCAGCATTTT. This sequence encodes CASRATGPSNQPQHF.

The CDR3 nucleotides read TGTGCCAGCAGACAAATTGGGAGGACGGACTATGGCTACACCTTC. This sequence encodes CASRQIGRTDYGYTF. The V call is TRBV27, the J call TRBJ1-2; D ambiguous. CDR3 length equals 15 residues. The V gene's germline CDR1 is MNHEY and CDR2 SMNVEV (reference sequence). Deletions cut 6 bases from V and 3 bases from J, with 17 bases between.

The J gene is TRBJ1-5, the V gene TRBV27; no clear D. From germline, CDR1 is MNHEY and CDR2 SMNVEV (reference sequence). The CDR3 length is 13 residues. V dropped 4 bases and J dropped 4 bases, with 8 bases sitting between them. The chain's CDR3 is CASSSVSNQPQHF. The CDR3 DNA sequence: TGTGCCAGCAGTTCCGTTAGTAATCAGCCCCAGCATTTT.

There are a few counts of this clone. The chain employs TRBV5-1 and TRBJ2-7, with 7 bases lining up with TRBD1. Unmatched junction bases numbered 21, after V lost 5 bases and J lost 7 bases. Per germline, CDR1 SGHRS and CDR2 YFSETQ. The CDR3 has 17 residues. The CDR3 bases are TGCGCCAGCAGTTACTACTCCCCAGACAGGGTATACCCTGAGCAGTACTTC. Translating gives CASSYYSPDRVYPEQYF.

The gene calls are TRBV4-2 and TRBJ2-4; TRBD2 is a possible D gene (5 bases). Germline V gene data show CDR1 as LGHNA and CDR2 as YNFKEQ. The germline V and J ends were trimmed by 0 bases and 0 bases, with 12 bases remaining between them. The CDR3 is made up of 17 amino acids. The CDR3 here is CASSQEETGLAKNIQYF. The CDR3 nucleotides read TGTGCCAGCAGCCAAGAAGAAACCGGACTAGCCAAAAACATTCAGTACTTC.

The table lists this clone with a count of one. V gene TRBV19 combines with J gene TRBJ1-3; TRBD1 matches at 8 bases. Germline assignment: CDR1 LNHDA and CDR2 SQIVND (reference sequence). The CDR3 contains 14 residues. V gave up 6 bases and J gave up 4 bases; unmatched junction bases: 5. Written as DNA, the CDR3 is TGTGCCAGTAGGGACAGGGCTGGCGGAAACACCATATATTTT. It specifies CASRDRAGGNTIYF.

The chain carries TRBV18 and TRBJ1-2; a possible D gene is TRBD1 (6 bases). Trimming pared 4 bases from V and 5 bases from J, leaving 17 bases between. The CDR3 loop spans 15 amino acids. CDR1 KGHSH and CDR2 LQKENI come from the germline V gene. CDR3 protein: CASSLQGWGQYGYTF. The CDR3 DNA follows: TGTGCCAGCTCACTACAGGGATGGGGCCAATATGGCTACACCTTC.

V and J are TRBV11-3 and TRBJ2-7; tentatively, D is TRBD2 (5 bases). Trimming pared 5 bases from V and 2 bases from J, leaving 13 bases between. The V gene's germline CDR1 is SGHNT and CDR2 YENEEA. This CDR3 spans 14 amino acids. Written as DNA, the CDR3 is TGTGCCAGCAGCCCCTACGGACTTCCCTACGAGCAGTACTTC. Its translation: CASSPYGLPYEQYF.

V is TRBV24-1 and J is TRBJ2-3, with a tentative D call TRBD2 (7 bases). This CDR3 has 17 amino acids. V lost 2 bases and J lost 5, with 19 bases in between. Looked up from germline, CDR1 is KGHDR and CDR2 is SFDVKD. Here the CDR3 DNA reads TGTGCCACCAGTGATTCCCGTGCCCGGGGGGCTAAAGATACGCAGTATTTT. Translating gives CATSDSRARGAKDTQYF.

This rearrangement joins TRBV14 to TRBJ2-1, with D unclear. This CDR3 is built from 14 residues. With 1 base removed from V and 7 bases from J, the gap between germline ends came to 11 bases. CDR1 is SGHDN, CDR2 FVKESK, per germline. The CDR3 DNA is TGTGCCAGCAGCCAAGTATCCGGGTTGAATGAGCAGTTCTTC. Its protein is CASSQVSGLNEQFF.

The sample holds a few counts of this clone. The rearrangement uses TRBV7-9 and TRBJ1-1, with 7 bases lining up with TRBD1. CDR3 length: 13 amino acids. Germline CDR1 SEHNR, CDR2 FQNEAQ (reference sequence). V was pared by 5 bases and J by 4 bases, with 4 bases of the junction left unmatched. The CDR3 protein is CASSRGQITEAFF. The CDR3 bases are TGTGCCAGCAGCCGGGGACAGATCACTGAAGCTTTCTTT.

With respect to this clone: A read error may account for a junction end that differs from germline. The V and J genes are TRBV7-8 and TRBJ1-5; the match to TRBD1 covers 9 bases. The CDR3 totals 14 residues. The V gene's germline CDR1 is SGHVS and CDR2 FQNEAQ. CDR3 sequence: CASSLGQGNQPQHF. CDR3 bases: TGTGCCAGTAGCTTAGGACAGGGGAATCAGCCCCAGCATTTT.

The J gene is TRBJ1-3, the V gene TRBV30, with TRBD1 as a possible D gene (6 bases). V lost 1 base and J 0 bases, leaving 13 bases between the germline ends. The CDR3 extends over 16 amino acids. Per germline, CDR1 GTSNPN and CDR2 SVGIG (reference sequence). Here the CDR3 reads CAWSAEGGASGNTIYF. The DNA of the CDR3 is TGTGCCTGGAGTGCCGAGGGGGGGGCCTCTGGAAACACCATATATTTT.

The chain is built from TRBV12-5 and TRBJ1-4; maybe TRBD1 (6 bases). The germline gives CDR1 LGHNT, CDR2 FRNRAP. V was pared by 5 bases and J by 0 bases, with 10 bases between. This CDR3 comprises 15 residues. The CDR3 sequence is CASGIGQTTNEKLFF. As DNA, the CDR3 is TGTGCTAGTGGTATAGGACAGACAACTAATGAAAAACTGTTTTTT.

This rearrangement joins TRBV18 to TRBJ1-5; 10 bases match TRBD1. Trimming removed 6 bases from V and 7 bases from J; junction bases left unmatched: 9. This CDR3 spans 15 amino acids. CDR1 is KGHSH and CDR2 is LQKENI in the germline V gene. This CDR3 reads CASSLGGQGNQPQHF. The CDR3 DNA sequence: TGTGCCAGCTCCCTGGGGGGACAGGGGAACCAGCCCCAGCATTTT.

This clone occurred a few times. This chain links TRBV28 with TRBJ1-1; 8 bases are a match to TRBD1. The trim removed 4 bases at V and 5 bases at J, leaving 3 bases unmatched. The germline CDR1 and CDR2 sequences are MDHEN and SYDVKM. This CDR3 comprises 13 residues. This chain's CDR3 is CASSWTGRTEAFF. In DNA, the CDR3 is TGTGCCAGCAGTTGGACAGGGAGGACTGAAGCTTTCTTT.

The DNA of the CDR3 is TGTGCCAGCAGTTACTCGACGGGACAGTTAAACATTCAGTACTTC. As protein: CASSYSTGQLNIQYF. The V call is TRBV6-2 or TRBV6-3, the J call TRBJ2-4, with 7 bases identical to TRBD1. V shed 0 bases, J shed 6 bases, and the junction held 5 bases outside the gene matches. This CDR3 has 15 residues. The germline V gene has CDR1 MNHEY and CDR2 SVGEGT.

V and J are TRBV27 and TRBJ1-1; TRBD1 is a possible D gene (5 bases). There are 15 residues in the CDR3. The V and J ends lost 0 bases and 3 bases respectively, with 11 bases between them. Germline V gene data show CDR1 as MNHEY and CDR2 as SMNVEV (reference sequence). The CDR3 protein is CASSLSAGRDTEAFF. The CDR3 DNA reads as TGTGCCAGCAGTTTATCAGCAGGGCGAGACACTGAAGCTTTCTTT.